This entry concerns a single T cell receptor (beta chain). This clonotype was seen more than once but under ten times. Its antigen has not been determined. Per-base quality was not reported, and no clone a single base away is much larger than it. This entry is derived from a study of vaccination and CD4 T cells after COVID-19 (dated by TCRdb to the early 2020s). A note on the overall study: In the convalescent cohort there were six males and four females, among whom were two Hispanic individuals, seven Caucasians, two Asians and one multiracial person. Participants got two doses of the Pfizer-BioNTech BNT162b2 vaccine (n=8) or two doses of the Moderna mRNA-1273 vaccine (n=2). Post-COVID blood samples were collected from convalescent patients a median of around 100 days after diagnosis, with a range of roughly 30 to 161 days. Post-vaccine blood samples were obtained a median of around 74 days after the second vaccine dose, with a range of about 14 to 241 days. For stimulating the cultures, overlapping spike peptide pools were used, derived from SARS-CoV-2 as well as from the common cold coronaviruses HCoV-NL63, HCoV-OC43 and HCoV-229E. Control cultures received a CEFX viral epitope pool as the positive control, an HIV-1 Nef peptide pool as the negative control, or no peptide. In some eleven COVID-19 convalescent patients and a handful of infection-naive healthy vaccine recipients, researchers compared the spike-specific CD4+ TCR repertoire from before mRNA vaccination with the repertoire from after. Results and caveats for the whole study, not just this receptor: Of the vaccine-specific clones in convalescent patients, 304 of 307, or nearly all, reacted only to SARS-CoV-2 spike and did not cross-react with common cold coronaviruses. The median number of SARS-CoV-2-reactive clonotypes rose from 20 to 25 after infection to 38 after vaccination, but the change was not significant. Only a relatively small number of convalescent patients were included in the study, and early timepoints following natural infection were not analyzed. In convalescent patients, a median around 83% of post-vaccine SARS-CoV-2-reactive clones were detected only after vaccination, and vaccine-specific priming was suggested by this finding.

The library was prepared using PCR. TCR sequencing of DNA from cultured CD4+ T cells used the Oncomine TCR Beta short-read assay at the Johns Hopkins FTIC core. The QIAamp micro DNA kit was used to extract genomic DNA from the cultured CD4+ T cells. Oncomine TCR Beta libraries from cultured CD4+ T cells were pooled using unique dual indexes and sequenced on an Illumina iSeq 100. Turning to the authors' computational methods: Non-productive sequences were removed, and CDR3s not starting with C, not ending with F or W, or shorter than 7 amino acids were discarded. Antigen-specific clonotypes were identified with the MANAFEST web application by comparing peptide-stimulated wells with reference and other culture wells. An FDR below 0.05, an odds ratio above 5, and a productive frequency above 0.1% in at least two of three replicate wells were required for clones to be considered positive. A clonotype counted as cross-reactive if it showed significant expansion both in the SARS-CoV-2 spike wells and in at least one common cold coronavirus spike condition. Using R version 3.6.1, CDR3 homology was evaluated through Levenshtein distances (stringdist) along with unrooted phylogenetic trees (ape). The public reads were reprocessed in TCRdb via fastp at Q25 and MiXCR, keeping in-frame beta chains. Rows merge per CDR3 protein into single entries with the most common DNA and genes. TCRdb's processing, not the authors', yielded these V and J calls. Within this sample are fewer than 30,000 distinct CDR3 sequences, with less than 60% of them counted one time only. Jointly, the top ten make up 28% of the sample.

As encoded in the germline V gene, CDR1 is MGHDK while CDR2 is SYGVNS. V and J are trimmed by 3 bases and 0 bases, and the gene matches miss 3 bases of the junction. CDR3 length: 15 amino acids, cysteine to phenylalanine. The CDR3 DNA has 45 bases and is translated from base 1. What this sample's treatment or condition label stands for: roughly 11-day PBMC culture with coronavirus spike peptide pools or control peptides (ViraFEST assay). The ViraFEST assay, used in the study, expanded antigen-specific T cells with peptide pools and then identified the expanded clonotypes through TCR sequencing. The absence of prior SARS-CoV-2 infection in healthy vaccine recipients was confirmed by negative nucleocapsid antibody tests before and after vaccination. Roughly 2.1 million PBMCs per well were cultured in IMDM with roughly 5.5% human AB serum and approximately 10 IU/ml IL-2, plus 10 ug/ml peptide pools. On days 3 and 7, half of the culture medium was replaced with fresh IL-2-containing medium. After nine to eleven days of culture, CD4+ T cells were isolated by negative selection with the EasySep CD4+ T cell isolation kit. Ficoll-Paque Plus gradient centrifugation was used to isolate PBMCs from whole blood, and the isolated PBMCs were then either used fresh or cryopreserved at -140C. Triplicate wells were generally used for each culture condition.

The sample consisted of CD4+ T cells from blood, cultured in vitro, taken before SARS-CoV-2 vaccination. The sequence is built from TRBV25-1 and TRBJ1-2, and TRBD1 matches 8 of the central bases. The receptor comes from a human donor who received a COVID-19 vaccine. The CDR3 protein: CASSDWTGTNYGYTF. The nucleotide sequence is TGTGCCAGCAGTGATTGGACAGGGACTAACTATGGCTACACCTTC.